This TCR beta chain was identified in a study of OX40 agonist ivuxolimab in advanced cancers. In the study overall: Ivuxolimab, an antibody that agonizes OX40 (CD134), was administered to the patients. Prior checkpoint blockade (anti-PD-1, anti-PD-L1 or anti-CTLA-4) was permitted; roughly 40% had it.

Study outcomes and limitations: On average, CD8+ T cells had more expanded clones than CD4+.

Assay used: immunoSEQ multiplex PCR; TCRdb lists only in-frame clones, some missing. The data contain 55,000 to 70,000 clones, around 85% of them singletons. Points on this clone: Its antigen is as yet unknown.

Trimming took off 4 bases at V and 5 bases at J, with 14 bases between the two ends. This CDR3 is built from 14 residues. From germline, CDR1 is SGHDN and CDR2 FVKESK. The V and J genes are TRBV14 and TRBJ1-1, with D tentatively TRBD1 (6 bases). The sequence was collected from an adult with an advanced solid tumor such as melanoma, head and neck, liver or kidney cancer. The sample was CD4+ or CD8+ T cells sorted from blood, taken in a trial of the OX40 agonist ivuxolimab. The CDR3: CASSRDRSRTEAFF. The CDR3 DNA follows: TGTGCCAGCAGCCGAGACAGGTCGAGGACTGAAGCTTTCTTT.